A single sample gave rise to the 10 T cell receptor beta chains below, sequenced in a study of cytomegalovirus exposure and HLA in healthy donors. Sequenced by immunoSEQ multiplex PCR; TCRdb stores in-frame clones only, minus some. The data contain 97,000 or so clones, roughly 94% of them seen just once; the ten biggest clones take up 0.85% to 0.95%. Sequenced input: PBMCs. Receptor source: a woman aged 18-29 years in good health and CMV-seronegative.

The rearrangement joins TRBV30 to TRBJ1-2, with 7 bases identical to TRBD1. The trim removed 3 bases at V and 8 bases at J, leaving 9 bases unmatched. The length of the CDR3 is 13 residues. Germline V gene data show CDR1 as GTSNPN and CDR2 as SVGIG (reference sequence). CDR3 residues: CAWRYRGSGGYTF. CDR3 coding DNA: TGTGCCTGGAGGTACAGGGGTTCGGGGGGCTACACCTTC.

This clone was observed once. The V call is TRBV15, the J call TRBJ1-5; the D is unclear. This CDR3 comprises 16 residues. The ends were cut back, 1 base at V and 0 bases at J, with 10 bases in the middle. Germline V lookup: CDR1 LNHNV, CDR2 YYDKDF (reference sequence). CDR3 in DNA: TGTGCCACCAGCAGAGGCGGAGAGCTTAGCAATCAGCCCCAGCATTTT. Its protein product is CATSRGGELSNQPQHF.

V is TRBV7-2 and J is TRBJ1-4; 9 bases fit TRBD1. J gave up 8 bases and V 1 base, and 11 bases lay outside the gene matches. CDR1 is SGHTA, CDR2 FQGNSA, per germline. The CDR3 is made up of 17 amino acids. CDR3 nucleotides: TGTGCCAGCAGCTTAGAGCCACAGGACAGGGGCGGCGAAAAACTGTTTTTT. Translation gives CASSLEPQDRGGEKLFF. Drawing the rest from reference TRBV7-2 and TRBJ1-4, the complete variable domain is GAGVSQSPSNKVTEKGKDVELRCDPISGHTALYWYRQSLGQGLEFLIYFQGNSAPDKSGLPSDRFSAERTGGSVSTLTIQRTQQEDSAVYLCASSLEPQDRGGEKLFFGSGTQLSVL.

The genes are TRBV5-1 and TRBJ2-2; 9 bases map to TRBD1. This CDR3 spans 15 amino acids. Germline loops: CDR1 SGHRS, CDR2 YFSETQ. V gave up 3 bases and J gave up 5 bases; unmatched junction bases: 5. CDR3 sequence: CASSSVGTGTGELFF. In DNA form, the CDR3 reads TGCGCCAGCAGCTCCGTCGGGACAGGGACCGGGGAGCTGTTTTTT.

The V call is TRBV30, the J call TRBJ1-5; 9 nucleotides agree with TRBD1. The ends lost 7 bases at V and 5 bases at J; junction bases unmatched: 6. The CDR3 consists of 13 residues. Germline V gene lookup returns CDR1 GTSNPN and CDR2 SVGIG (reference sequence). The CDR3 is CASGQGGDQPQHF. The CDR3 coding sequence is TGTGCCTCGGGACAGGGAGGCGATCAGCCCCAGCATTTT.

The CDR3 region is CASSFSGIYEQYF. Written as DNA, the CDR3 is TGTGCCAGCAGCTTTAGCGGGATATACGAGCAGTACTTC. The chain employs TRBV11-2 and TRBJ2-7; 8 positions match TRBD2. After removal of 3 bases from V and 4 bases from J, the junction contained 2 bases not matched to a gene. Germline values: CDR1 SGHAT, CDR2 FQNNGV. CDR3 length equals 13 residues. Complete variable domain (other parts from reference TRBV11-2 and TRBJ2-7): EAGVAQSPRYKIIEKRQSVAFWCNPISGHATLYWYQQILGQGPKLLIQFQNNGVVDDSQLPKDRFSAERLKGVDSTLKIQPAKLEDSAVYLCASSFSGIYEQYFGPGTRLTVT.

The CDR3 bases are TGCGCCAGCAATCAGGGCCAAAGCGGGGCCACTGAAGCTTTCTTT. Translation gives CASNQGQSGATEAFF. The chain employs TRBV5-1 and TRBJ1-1; TRBD1 is a possible D gene (5 bases). This CDR3 region has 15 residues. Trimming shortened V by 6 bases and J by 4 bases, and 19 bases separated the two germline ends. CDR1 and CDR2 (germline): SGHRS, YFSETQ. The whole variable domain, filled in from reference TRBV5-1 and TRBJ1-1, reads KAGVTQTPRYLIKTRGQQVTLSCSPISGHRSVSWYQQTPGQGLQFLFEYFSETQRNKGNFPGRFSGRQFSNSRSEMNVSTLELGDSALYLCASNQGQSGATEAFFGQGTRLTVV.

The V and J genes are TRBV11-2 and TRBJ1-1, with TRBD1 matching over 7 bases. Trimming took 5 bases from V and 5 from J; bases not matched to a gene: 11. Germline CDR1 and CDR2: SGHAT and FQNNGV. There are 15 residues in the CDR3. The CDR3 is CASSPRQGGTTEAFF. CDR3 bases: TGTGCCAGCAGCCCTAGACAGGGCGGAACAACTGAAGCTTTCTTT. The whole variable domain, remainder taken from reference TRBV11-2 and TRBJ1-1, is EAGVAQSPRYKIIEKRQSVAFWCNPISGHATLYWYQQILGQGPKLLIQFQNNGVVDDSQLPKDRFSAERLKGVDSTLKIQPAKLEDSAVYLCASSPRQGGTTEAFFGQGTRLTVV.

This clone showed up just once. Here the CDR3 DNA reads TGTGCCATCAGTGGTGGACAGGACTATGGCTACACCTTC. Its protein product is CAISGGQDYGYTF. The genes are TRBV10-3 and TRBJ1-2; 7 nucleotides agree with TRBD1. Germline V lookup: CDR1 ENHRY, CDR2 SYGVKD. V shed 4 bases and J 3 bases; nucleotides not matched to a gene: 2. The CDR3 is 13 residues long.

The V call is TRBV18, the J call TRBJ2-1; TRBD2 agrees at 10 bases. Germline assignment: CDR1 KGHSH and CDR2 LQKENI. The junction had 11 bases not matched to a gene; V was cut back by 6 bases and J by 9 bases. The CDR3 loop spans 15 amino acids. The CDR3 sequence is CASSVLSGGALEQFF. In DNA, the CDR3 is TGTGCCAGCTCGGTCCTCAGCGGGGGGGCTCTTGAGCAGTTCTTC.